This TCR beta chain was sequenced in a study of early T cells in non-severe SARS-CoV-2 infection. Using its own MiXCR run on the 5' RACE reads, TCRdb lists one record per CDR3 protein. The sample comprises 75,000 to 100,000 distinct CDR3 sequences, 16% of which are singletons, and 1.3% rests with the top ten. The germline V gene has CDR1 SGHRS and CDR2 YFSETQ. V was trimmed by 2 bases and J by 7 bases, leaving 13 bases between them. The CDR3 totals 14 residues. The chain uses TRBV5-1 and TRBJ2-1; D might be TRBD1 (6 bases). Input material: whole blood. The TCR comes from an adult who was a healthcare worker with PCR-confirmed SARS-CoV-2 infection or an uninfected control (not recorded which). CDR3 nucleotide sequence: TGCGCCAGCAGCTTCCTACAGGGTCCAAATGAGCAGTTCTTC. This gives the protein CASSFLQGPNEQFF.